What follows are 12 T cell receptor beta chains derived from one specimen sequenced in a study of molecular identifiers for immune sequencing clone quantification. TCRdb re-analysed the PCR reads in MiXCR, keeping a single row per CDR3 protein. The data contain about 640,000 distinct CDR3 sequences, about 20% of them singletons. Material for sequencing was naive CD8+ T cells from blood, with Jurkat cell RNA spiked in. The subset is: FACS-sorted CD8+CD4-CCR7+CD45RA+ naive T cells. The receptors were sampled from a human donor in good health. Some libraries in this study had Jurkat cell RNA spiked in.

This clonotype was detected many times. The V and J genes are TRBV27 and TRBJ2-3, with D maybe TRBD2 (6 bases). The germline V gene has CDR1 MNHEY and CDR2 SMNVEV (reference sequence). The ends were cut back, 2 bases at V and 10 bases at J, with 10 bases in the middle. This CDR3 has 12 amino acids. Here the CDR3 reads CASSLGREAQYF. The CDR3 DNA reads TGTGCCAGCAGTTTAGGCAGGGAGGCGCAGTATTTT.

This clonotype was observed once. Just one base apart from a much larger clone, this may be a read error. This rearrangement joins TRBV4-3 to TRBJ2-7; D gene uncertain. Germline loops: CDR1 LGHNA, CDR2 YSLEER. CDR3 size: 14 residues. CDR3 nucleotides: TGCGCCAGCAGCCAAGACGCGAGTAGCTACGAGCAGTGCTTC. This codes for CASSQDASSYEQCF.

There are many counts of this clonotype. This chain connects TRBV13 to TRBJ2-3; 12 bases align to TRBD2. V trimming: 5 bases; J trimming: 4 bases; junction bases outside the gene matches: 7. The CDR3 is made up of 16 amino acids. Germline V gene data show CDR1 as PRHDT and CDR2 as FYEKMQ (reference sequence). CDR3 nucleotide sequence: TGTGCCAGCAGCCCTCCAGGACTAGCGGGATCAGATACGCAGTATTTT. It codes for CASSPPGLAGSDTQYF.

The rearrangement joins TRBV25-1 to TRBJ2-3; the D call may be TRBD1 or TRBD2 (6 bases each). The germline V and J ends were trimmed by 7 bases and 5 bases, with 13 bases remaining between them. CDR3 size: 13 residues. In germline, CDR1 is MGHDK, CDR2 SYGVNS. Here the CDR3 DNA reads TGTGCCAGCACTCGACAGGAGGGAGATACGCAGTATTTT. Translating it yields CASTRQEGDTQYF.

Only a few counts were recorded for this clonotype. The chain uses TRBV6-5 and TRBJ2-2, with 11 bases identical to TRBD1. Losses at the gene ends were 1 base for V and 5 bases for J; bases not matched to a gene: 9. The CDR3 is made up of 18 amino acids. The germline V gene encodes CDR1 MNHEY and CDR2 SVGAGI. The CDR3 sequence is CASSYLYLGTGGTGELFF. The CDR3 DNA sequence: TGTGCCAGCAGTTACTTGTACTTAGGGACAGGGGGGACCGGGGAGCTGTTTTTT.

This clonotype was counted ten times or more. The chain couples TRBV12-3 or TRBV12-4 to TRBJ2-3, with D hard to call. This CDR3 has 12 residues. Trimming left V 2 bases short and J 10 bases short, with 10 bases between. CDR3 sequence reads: CASSLSVLPQYF. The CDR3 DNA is TGTGCCAGCAGTTTATCAGTGTTGCCGCAGTATTTT.

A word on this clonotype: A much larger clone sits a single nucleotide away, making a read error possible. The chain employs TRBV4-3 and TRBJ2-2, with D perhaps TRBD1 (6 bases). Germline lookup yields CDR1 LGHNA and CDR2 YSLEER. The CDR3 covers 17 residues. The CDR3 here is CAGSQDTWDTNTGELFF. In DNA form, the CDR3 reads TGCGCCGGCAGCCAAGATACATGGGACACCAACACCGGGGAGCTGTTTTTT.

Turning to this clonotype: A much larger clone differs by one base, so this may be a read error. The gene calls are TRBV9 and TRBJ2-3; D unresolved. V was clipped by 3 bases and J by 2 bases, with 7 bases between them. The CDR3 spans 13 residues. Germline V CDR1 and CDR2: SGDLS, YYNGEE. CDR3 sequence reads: CASSAGPTDTQYF. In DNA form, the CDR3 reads TGTGCCAGCAGCGCCGGCCCCACAGATACGCAGTATTTT.

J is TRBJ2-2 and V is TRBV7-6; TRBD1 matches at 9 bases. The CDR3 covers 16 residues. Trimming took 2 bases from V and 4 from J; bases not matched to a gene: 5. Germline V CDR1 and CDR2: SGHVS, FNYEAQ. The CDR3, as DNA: TGTGCCAGCAGCTTATCCGGGACAGGGCTCACCGGGGAGCTGTTTTTT. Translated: CASSLSGTGLTGELFF. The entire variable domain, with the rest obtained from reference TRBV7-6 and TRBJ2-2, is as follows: GAGVSQSPRYKVTKRGQDVALRCDPISGHVSLYWYRQALGQGPEFLTYFNYEAQQDKSGLPNDRFSAERPEGSISTLTIQRTEQRDSAMYRCASSLSGTGLTGELFFGEGSRLTVL.

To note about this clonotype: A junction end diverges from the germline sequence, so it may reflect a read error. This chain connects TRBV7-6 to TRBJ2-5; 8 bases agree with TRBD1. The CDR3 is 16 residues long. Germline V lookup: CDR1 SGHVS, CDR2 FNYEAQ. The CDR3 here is CASSLETGASQEAQCF. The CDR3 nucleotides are TGTGCCAGCAGCTTAGAGACAGGGGCGTCACAAGAGGCCCAGTGCTTC. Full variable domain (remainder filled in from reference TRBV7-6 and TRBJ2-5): GAGVSQSPRYKVTKRGQDVALRCDPISGHVSLYWYRQALGQGPEFLTYFNYEAQQDKSGLPNDRFSAERPEGSISTLTIQRTEQRDSAMYRCASSLETGASQEAQCFGPGTRLLVL.

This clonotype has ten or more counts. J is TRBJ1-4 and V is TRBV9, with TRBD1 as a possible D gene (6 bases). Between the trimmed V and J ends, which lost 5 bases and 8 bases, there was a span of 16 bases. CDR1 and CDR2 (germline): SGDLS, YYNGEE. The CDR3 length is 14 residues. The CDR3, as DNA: TGTGCCAGCAGTGCAGGGGAAGGGTACGAAAAACTGTTTTTT. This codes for CASSAGEGYEKLFF.

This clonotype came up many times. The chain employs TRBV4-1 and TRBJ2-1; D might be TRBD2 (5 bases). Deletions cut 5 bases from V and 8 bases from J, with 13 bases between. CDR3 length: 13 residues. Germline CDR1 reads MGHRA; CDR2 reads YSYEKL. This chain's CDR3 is CASSSGVLDEQFF. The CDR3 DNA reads TGCGCCAGCAGCAGCGGAGTTTTGGATGAGCAGTTCTTC.